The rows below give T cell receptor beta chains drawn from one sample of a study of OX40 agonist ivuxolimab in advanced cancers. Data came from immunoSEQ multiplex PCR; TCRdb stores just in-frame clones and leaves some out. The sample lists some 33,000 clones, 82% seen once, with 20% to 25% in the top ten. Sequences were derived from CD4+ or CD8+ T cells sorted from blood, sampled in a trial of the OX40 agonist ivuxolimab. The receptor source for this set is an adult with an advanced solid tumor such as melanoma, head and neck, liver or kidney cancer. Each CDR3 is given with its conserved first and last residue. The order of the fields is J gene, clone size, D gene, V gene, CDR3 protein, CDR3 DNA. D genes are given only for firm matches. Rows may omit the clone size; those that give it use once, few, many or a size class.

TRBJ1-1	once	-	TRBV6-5	CASSYWRNTEAFF	TGTGCCAGCAGTTATTGGAGGAACACTGAAGCTTTCTTT
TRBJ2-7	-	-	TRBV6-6	CASSDGGEYFEQYF	TGTGCCAGCAGCGACGGGGGCGAGTACTTCGAGCAGTACTTC
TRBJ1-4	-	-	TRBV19	CASSIGGSRGEKLFF	TGTGCCAGTAGTATTGGGGGCAGTCGGGGCGAAAAACTGTTTTTT
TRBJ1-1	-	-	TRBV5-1	CASSMGDRPDTEAFF	TGCGCCAGCAGCATGGGAGACAGACCTGACACTGAAGCTTTCTTT
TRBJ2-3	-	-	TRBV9	CASSVGGSGFTDTQYF	TGTGCCAGCAGCGTAGGTGGTAGCGGATTCACAGATACGCAGTATTTT
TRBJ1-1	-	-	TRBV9	CASSAYQGGTTEAFF	TGTGCCAGCAGCGCGTACCAGGGTGGGACCACTGAAGCTTTCTTT
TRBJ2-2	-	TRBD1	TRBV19	CASSPTTAGTGGRTGELFF	TGTGCCAGTAGTCCAACCACTGCCGGGACAGGGGGCCGGACCGGGGAGCTGTTTTTT
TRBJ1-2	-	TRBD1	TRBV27	CASSARQGYGYTF	TGTGCCAGCAGTGCGAGACAGGGCTATGGCTACACCTTC
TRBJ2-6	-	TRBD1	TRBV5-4	CASSRDRGKRGANVLTF	TGTGCCAGCAGCCGGGACAGGGGGAAGCGTGGGGCCAACGTCCTGACTTTC
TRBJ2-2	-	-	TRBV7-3	CASSLSQIYNTGELFF	TGTGCCAGCAGCTTAAGTCAGATTTACAACACCGGGGAGCTGTTTTTT
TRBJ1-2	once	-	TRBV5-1	CASSLDTYYGYTF	TGCGCCAGCAGCTTGGACACCTACTATGGCTACACCTTC
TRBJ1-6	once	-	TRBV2	CASQQGHPTYNSPLHF	TGTGCCAGCCAACAAGGCCACCCAACCTATAATTCACCCCTCCACTTT
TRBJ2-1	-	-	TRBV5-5	CASSLGEPRSSSYNEQFF	TGTGCCAGCAGCTTGGGGGAGCCCCGTTCCTCTTCCTACAATGAGCAGTTCTTC
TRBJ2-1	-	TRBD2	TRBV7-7	CASSGAGNEQFF	TGTGCTAGCAGCGGGGCCGGGAATGAGCAGTTCTTC
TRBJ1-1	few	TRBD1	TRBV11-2	CASSLARGLRSNTEAFF	TGTGCCAGCAGCTTAGCCAGGGGGCTACGTTCGAACACTGAAGCTTTCTTT
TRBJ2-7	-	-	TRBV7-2	CASSSGVTTEQYF	TGTGCCAGCAGCTCAGGGGTAACGACAGAGCAGTACTTC
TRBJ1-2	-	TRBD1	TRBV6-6	CASSPFPQQGDYGYTF	TGTGCCAGCAGTCCCTTCCCCCAACAGGGGGATTATGGCTACACCTTC
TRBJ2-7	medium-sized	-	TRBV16	CASSPKPSDNREQYF	TGTGCCAGCAGCCCAAAACCTTCAGACAATCGCGAGCAGTACTTC
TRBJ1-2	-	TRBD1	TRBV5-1	CASKYRDSSFRGYTF	TGCGCCAGCAAGTATCGGGACAGCTCATTTAGAGGCTACACCTTC
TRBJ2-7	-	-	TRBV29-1	CSVEFGGLLEQYF	TGCAGCGTTGAATTTGGGGGGTTATTGGAGCAGTACTTC
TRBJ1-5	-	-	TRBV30	CAWSTGGGWVNQPQHF	TGTGCCTGGAGTACTGGAGGGGGGTGGGTAAATCAGCCCCAGCATTTT
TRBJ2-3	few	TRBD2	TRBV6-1	CASTGLAGTTDTQYF	TGTGCCAGCACCGGACTAGCGGGGACCACAGATACGCAGTATTTT
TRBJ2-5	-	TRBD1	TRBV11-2	CASSSPGGGGTQYF	TGTGCCAGCAGCTCCCCAGGGGGCGGCGGGACCCAGTACTTC
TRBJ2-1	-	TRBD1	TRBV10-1	CASSGQGVYNEQFF	TGCGCCAGTAGTGGCCAGGGGGTCTACAATGAGCAGTTCTTC
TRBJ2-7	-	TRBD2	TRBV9	CASSVDPGLGTYEQYF	TGTGCCAGCAGCGTGGACCCGGGACTAGGGACCTACGAGCAGTACTTC
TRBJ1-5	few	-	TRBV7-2	CASSLQGNQPQHF	TGTGCCAGCAGCTTACAGGGAAATCAGCCCCAGCATTTT
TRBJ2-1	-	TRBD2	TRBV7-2	CASSPYQRGRNNEQFF	TGTGCCAGCAGCCCCTACCAGCGGGGAAGAAACAATGAGCAGTTCTTC
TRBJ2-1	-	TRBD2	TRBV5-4	CASSRWTSSNEQFF	TGTGCCAGCAGCCGATGGACTAGCTCCAATGAGCAGTTCTTC
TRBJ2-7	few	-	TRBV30	CAWSQGGLSYEQYF	TGTGCCTGGAGTCAGGGCGGGCTCTCCTACGAGCAGTACTTC
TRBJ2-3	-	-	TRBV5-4	CASSLGTRTDTQYF	TGTGCCAGCAGCTTGGGGACCCGCACAGATACGCAGTATTTT
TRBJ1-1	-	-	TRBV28	CASSPEGAQLNTEAFF	TGTGCCAGCAGCCCCGAAGGTGCACAGCTGAACACTGAAGCTTTCTTT
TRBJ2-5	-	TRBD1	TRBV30	CAWRDSQETQYF	TGTGCCTGGCGGGACAGCCAAGAGACCCAGTACTTC
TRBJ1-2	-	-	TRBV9	CASSVAGGGSGNGYTF	TGTGCCAGCAGCGTAGCTGGGGGGGGAAGTGGGAATGGCTACACCTTC
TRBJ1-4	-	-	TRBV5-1	CAGSLRGGEKLFF	TGCGCCGGCAGCTTGAGGGGTGGGGAAAAACTGTTTTTT
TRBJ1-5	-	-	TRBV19	CASSITGTNQPQHF	TGTGCCAGTAGTATTACAGGAACCAATCAGCCCCAGCATTTT
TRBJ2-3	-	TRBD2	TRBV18	CASSPEIGRGSDTQYF	TGTGCCAGCTCACCAGAGATCGGGAGGGGCTCGGATACGCAGTATTTT
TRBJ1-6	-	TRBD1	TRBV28	CASNHGTVYNSPLHF	TGTGCCAGCAACCATGGGACAGTTTATAATTCACCCCTCCACTTT
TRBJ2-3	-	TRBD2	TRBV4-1	CASSYAGTTTDTQYF	TGCGCCAGCAGCTACGCCGGGACTACCACAGATACGCAGTATTTT
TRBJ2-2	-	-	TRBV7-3	CASSATGENTGELFF	TGTGCCAGCAGCGCCACGGGGGAAAACACCGGGGAGCTGTTTTTT
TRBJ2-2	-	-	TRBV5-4	CASSFGGRSGNTGELFF	TGTGCCAGCAGCTTCGGTGGACGAAGCGGGAACACCGGGGAGCTGTTTTTT
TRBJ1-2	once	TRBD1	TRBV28	CASSSSGPGQGFNYGYTF	TGTGCCAGCAGTTCTTCCGGACCGGGACAGGGGTTTAACTATGGCTACACCTTC
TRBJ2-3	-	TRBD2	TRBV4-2	CASSQAGTTSTDTQYF	TGTGCCAGCAGCCAAGCGGGGACTACTAGCACAGATACGCAGTATTTT
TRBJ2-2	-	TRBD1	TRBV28	CASSSQGAKAVVGELFF	TGTGCCAGCAGTTCACAGGGGGCCAAGGCCGTCGTAGGGGAGCTGTTTTTT